This is a list of T cell receptor beta chains from one sample in a study of T cells in localized non-small cell lung cancer. The data were produced by immunoSEQ multiplex PCR, yet TCRdb's version contains in-frame clones alone and is incomplete. The table shows 20,000 to 25,000 clones, with roughly 91% occurring only once. The sample in question was peripheral blood, obtained before any cancer treatment. Receptor source: a male donor at least 60 years old with stage I lung adenocarcinoma. Each CDR3 is given with its conserved first and last residue.

>TRBJ2-1|TRBV27
CASRLAGGNEQFF
>TRBJ2-1|TRBV7-2
CASSLTRTNPNNEQFF
>TRBJ2-3|TRBV15
CATTSTVLSTDTQYF
>TRBJ2-5|TRBV2
CASSEFPLAGLETQYF
>TRBJ2-7|TRBV2
CASSLPGQRSYEQYF
>TRBJ1-3|TRBV7-2
CASSLASGNTIYF
>TRBJ1-2|TRBV30
CAWSPGTDRLYGYTF
>TRBJ1-1|TRBV27
CASSRSTGEGAFF
>TRBJ2-2|TRBV5-6
CASSLTLGIGTGELFF
>TRBJ1-4|TRBV4-1
CASSQDRTGGSFNEKLFF
>TRBJ2-2|TRBV6-1
CASRLAENTGELFF
>TRBJ2-1|TRBV6-1
CASSVGTSGSLSEQFF
>TRBJ1-5|TRBV27
CASSPDSPGQPQHF
>TRBJ1-1|TRBV5-5
CASSVNRANTEAFF
>TRBJ2-1|TRBV15
CATSSDEGLARYNEQFF
>TRBJ1-1|TRBV5-4
CASSLDRDTEAFF
>TRBJ2-7|TRBV19
CASSISAGGAMYEQYF
>TRBJ2-4|TRBV19
CASSVLAGGRNIQYF
>TRBJ1-6|TRBV19
CASKMGRDNSPLHF
>TRBJ2-5|TRBV5-6
CASSLDAPPRETQYF
>TRBJ2-1|TRBV6-1
CASSERGGRDNEQFF
>TRBJ2-2|TRBV2
CASSVTVTGELFF
>TRBJ2-5|TRBV29-1
CSVEGLGLEGETQYF
>TRBJ2-1|TRBV5-6
CASSLPGWGEQFF
>TRBJ2-1|TRBV28
CASSLRTGGNEQFF
>TRBJ1-1|TRBV30
CAWGDRYEAFF
>TRBJ1-1|TRBV28
CASSWTGITEAFF
>TRBJ1-6|TRBV7-2
CASNLNRGGVFSPLHF
>TRBJ1-2|TRBV5-6
CASSAAELKAAAYGYTF
>TRBJ1-6|TRBV25-1
CASSDSGVYNSPLHF
>TRBJ2-6|TRBV30
CAWSVARTSSGANVLTF